The 12 T cell receptor beta chains listed next were all sequenced from one sample in a study of spatial heterogeneity in lung cancer. Study-level points and caveats: For expanded intratumoral alpha and beta TCRs, counts tracked tumor mutation counts.

TCRdb reprocessed the 5' RACE reads with MiXCR, giving one entry per CDR3 protein. The sample records about 18,000 distinct CDR3 sequences, approximately 9.7% being singletons. The time point is: sample taken at primary tumor resection. These receptors' antigens are unknown. Here the sequenced sample was lung tumor tissue, taken at surgery. Receptor source: a female donor with early-stage non-small cell lung cancer.

Note on this clonotype: Within a library made for alpha chains, this beta chain is off target, and its count is uninformative. This chain connects TRBV2 to TRBJ2-3; D is perhaps TRBD1 (7 bases). This CDR3 region has 13 residues. Trimming removed 6 bases from V and 5 bases from J, with 12 bases in between. Germline values: CDR1 SNHLY, CDR2 FYNNEI. The DNA of the CDR3 is TGTGCCAGCAGCCCAGGGGGGCGAGATACGCAGTATTTT. Translation: CASSPGGRDTQYF.

In this sample, this clonotype turned up many times. This beta chain is a stray sequence in a library constructed for alpha chains; its clone size is not meaningful. The V gene is TRBV5-1, the J gene TRBJ2-7; 7 nucleotides align to TRBD1. The CDR3 has 14 residues. V lost 4 bases to trimming and J lost 6 bases; unmatched junction nucleotides: 10. The germline gives CDR1 SGHRS, CDR2 YFSETQ. CDR3 nucleotide sequence: TGCGCCAGCAGCCAGAGACAGGGAACGGGCGAGCAGTACTTC. Translated, it gives CASSQRQGTGEQYF.

This clonotype came up many times. This beta chain is an off-target read within a library intended for alpha chains, so its frequency means little. The rearrangement uses TRBV20-1 and TRBJ1-5; TRBD1 is a possible D gene (5 bases). The CDR3 has 10 residues. Germline V gene lookup returns CDR1 DFQATT and CDR2 SNEGSKA (reference sequence). V was clipped by 6 bases and J by 9 bases, with 9 bases between them. CDR3 bases: TGCAGTGCAACGACAGCGCCCCAGCATTTT. It codes for CSATTAPQHF.

In the case of this clonotype: A library prepared for alpha chains yielded this beta chain as an off-target read; its size is of little meaning. The chain employs TRBV4-2 and TRBJ2-3; TRBD2 matches 11 bases. Per germline, CDR1 LGHNA and CDR2 YNFKEQ. V was clipped by 1 base and J by 2 bases; unmatched bases: 14. This CDR3 comprises 20 residues. This CDR3 reads CASSQAASGGRGYSTDTQYF. The CDR3 nucleotides are TGTGCCAGCAGCCAAGCGGCTAGCGGGGGGCGGGGTTATTCCACAGATACGCAGTATTTT.

With regard to this clonotype: With the library built for alpha chains, this beta chain is off target and its frequency is not meaningful. The gene calls are TRBV20-1 and TRBJ2-3, with 12 nucleotides matching TRBD2. J was trimmed by 2 bases and V by 0 bases; bases with no gene match: 3. The CDR3 totals 16 residues. CDR1 DFQATT and CDR2 SNEGSKA come from the germline V gene (reference sequence). In DNA, the CDR3 is TGCAGTGCTAGAGATCGACTAGCGGGGGTCACAGATACGCAGTATTTT. This translates into CSARDRLAGVTDTQYF.

Remarks on this clonotype: This beta chain slipped into a library made for alpha chains as a stray read, so its size is not meaningful. The V and J genes are TRBV24-1 and TRBJ1-1; D not certain. V lost 5 bases and J 7 bases, leaving 22 bases between the germline ends. The germline V gene encodes CDR1 KGHDR and CDR2 SFDVKD. This CDR3 has 16 residues. CDR3 region: CATSALTHRLGGEAFF. The CDR3 bases are TGTGCCACCAGTGCTCTGACCCACCGGTTGGGTGGTGAAGCTTTCTTT.

This clonotype was counted a few times. The library was built for alpha chains, so this beta chain is an off-target read and its size means little. The chain combines TRBV5-6 with TRBJ2-3, with 12 bases matching TRBD2. Germline trimming cut 3 bases from V and 2 bases from J; bases unmatched to any gene: 4. Germline V gene sequence: CDR1 SGHDT, CDR2 YYEEEE. CDR3 length equals 16 residues. CDR3: CASSWRTSGVTDTQYF. DNA for the CDR3: TGTGCCAGCAGCTGGAGGACTAGCGGGGTCACAGATACGCAGTATTTT.

This clonotype was counted a few times. The library was built for alpha chains, so this beta chain is an off-target read and its size means little. The chain couples TRBV2 to TRBJ2-1, with no clear D. The V end was cut by 5 bases, the J end by 10 bases, with 15 bases between. The CDR3 contains 13 residues. Germline assignment: CDR1 SNHLY and CDR2 FYNNEI. The CDR3 DNA is TGTGCCAGCAGTCGGGCCCCCCGGACGGAGCAGTTCTTC. Protein product: CASSRAPRTEQFF. The full variable domain, in which reference TRBV2 and TRBJ2-1 provide the parts outside the CDR3, is EPEVTQTPSHQVTQMGQEVILRCVPISNHLYFYWYRQILGQKVEFLVSFYNNEISEKSEIFDDQFSVERPDGSNFTLKIRSTKLEDSAMYFCASSRAPRTEQFFGPGTRLTVL.

Ten or more counts support this clonotype. This beta chain was picked up by a library intended for alpha chains and is off target, so its count carries little meaning. J is TRBJ2-2 and V is TRBV10-3, with a weak D call TRBD1 (6 bases). Between the trimmed V and J ends, which lost 3 bases and 4 bases, there was a span of 12 bases. Germline V gives CDR1 ENHRY, CDR2 SYGVKD. The CDR3 length is 15 residues. CDR3 sequence reads: CAISDQGPGTGELFF. The CDR3, as DNA: TGTGCCATCAGTGATCAGGGGCCGGGCACCGGGGAGCTGTTTTTT.

Worth noting for this clonotype: Little can be read into the size of this beta chain, an off-target read in a library designed for alpha chains. The rearrangement links TRBV7-3 to TRBJ2-3; 10 bases are shared with TRBD2. CDR1 is SGHTA and CDR2 is FQGTGA in the germline V gene. V was pared by 4 bases and J by 3 bases, with 1 base of the junction left unmatched. This CDR3 contains 14 residues. CDR3 amino acids: CASSSGLATDTQYF. In DNA, the CDR3 is TGTGCCAGCAGCTCGGGACTAGCGACAGATACGCAGTATTTT.

This clonotype was seen repeatedly, ten times or more. A library prepared for alpha chains yielded this beta chain as an off-target read; its size is of little meaning. The V and J genes are TRBV6-1 and TRBJ1-1; 7 bases line up with TRBD1. The V segment lost 8 bases and the J segment 1 base; nucleotides outside the gene matches: 4. From germline, CDR1 is MNHNS and CDR2 SASEGT. The CDR3 extends over 13 amino acids. CDR3: CASVGQSNTEAFF. The DNA of the CDR3 is TGTGCCAGCGTGGGACAGTCGAACACTGAAGCTTTCTTT.

The table lists this clonotype with many counts. Little can be read into the size of this beta chain, an off-target read in a library designed for alpha chains. The genes are TRBV3-1 and TRBJ2-7, with 9 bases identical to TRBD2. The CDR3 is 17 residues long. After removal of 0 bases from V and 2 bases from J, the junction contained 8 bases not matched to a gene. The germline CDR1 and CDR2 sequences are LGHDT and YNNKEL (reference sequence). Written as DNA, the CDR3 is TGTGCCAGCAGCCAAGACCCTAGCGGGGCTACACCCTACGAGCAGTACTTC. Amino acid sequence: CASSQDPSGATPYEQYF.